This is a list of T cell receptor beta chains from one sample in a study of blood T cell repertoires in COVID-19. Sequencing was performed with immunoSEQ multiplex PCR; in TCRdb, only in-frame clones are kept and a portion is missing. This table holds 250,000 or so clones, 90% found once. The specimen sequenced was peripheral blood. The origin of the receptors is a woman in her sixties with COVID-19, enrolled during active disease. CDR3s leave out the opening cysteine and the closing phenylalanine or tryptophan. Each record gives: J gene, V gene, CDR3 protein.

TRBJ1-6 TRBV5-8 ASSLRTGVVDSPLH
TRBJ1-1 TRBV7-2 ASSLAAGGNTEAF
TRBJ2-5 TRBV7-2 ASSLVADPGETQY
TRBJ2-5 TRBV27 ASQTGQETQY
TRBJ1-2 TRBV5-6 ASSPGQPTTMGYT
TRBJ2-2 TRBV11-1 ASSLGGAGAGELF
TRBJ2-7 TRBV7-2 ASSENRGQYEQY
TRBJ1-2 TRBV6-5 ASSHDIGGAPGYT
TRBJ2-7 TRBV19 ASSIPRSPSEQY
TRBJ1-6 TRBV4-1 ASSQDFGDSYNSPLH
TRBJ1-2 TRBV11-2 ASSLGTGTGV
TRBJ2-7 TRBV11-3 ASSLDFRGEQY
TRBJ2-4 TRBV9 ASSVGPLEGRVY
TRBJ1-2 TRBV6-1 ASRTGGNYGYT
TRBJ1-6 TRBV9 ASSVGQGDSPLH
TRBJ1-6 TRBV6-4 ASPQRGIAYRTYNSPLH
TRBJ1-1 TRBV12-3/TRBV12-4 ASSHGQVVAF
TRBJ2-3 TRBV5-1 ASNLGGTGNVDTQY
TRBJ1-6 TRBV9 ASSPSTDYNSPLH
TRBJ1-4 TRBV6-1 ASSEADPYGRLLGKLF
TRBJ1-2 TRBV7-2 ASSSIGQGAYGYT
TRBJ1-6 TRBV9 ASSSRGQSSQSPLH
TRBJ1-4 TRBV5-8 ASSPRGLTNEKLF
TRBJ2-3 TRBV6-4 ASSDSSGGGTDTQY
TRBJ1-1 TRBV5-4 ASSLAQTGPNTEAF
TRBJ1-2 TRBV7-9 ASSLGLYRRANYGYT
TRBJ1-2 TRBV5-4 ASSLDSAGYT
TRBJ1-1 TRBV5-6 ASSLERGPGAF
TRBJ1-6 TRBV2 ASRNREYNSPLH
TRBJ1-1 TRBV7-2 ASSLVWSQGTEAF
TRBJ1-2 TRBV2 ASSQEGHNYGYT
TRBJ2-1 TRBV5-1 ASRAGGTYNEQF
TRBJ2-7 TRBV9 ASSVSSGGNNSYEQY
TRBJ1-1 TRBV9 ASSVDPGNAEAF
TRBJ1-2 TRBV5-1 ASSLVAGSNYGYT
TRBJ1-1 TRBV19 ASRRARVTEAF
TRBJ1-2 TRBV2 ASSDEERTNYGYT